A single sample is the source of the 27 T cell receptor beta chains below, sequenced in a study of blood T cell repertoires in COVID-19. The protocol was immunoSEQ multiplex PCR, while the TCRdb copy is restricted to in-frame clones and leaves out a portion. In the table there are 200,000 to 250,000 clones, 80% to 90% of which are singletons. The sequenced sample consisted of peripheral blood. The source of these receptors is a man aged 45-60 years with COVID-19, enrolled during active disease.

This clone was seen once. The chain couples TRBV7-2 to TRBJ2-3; D unclear. Trimming cost V 4 bases and J 0 bases, with 11 bases left between them. Germline CDR1 and CDR2: SGHTA and FQGNSA. The CDR3 spans 15 residues. The CDR3 coding sequence is TGTGCCAGCAGCTCTAAACAGTATAGCACAGATACGCAGTATTTT. The encoded protein is CASSSKQYSTDTQYF.

This chain joins TRBV20-1 and TRBJ2-3, with no clear D. The CDR3 loop spans 10 amino acids. Germline lookup yields CDR1 DFQATT and CDR2 SNEGSKA (reference sequence). The V end lost 0 bases, the J end lost 7 bases, and 2 bases lay between the germline ends. CDR3 sequence (DNA): TGCAGTGCTAGAGATAATACGCAGTATTTT. Protein sequence: CSARDNTQYF.

This chain connects TRBV7-9 to TRBJ1-1; 7 nucleotides agree with TRBD1. Germline V lookup: CDR1 SEHNR, CDR2 FQNEAQ (reference sequence). With V trimmed by 3 bases and J by 6 bases, 7 bases remained unmatched. The CDR3 spans 14 residues. CDR3 region: CASSLEQGIAEAFF. The CDR3 DNA follows: TGTGCCAGCAGCTTGGAACAGGGGATCGCTGAAGCTTTCTTT.

V gene TRBV7-2 combines with J gene TRBJ2-1, with 8 positions matching TRBD1. The ends lost 5 bases at V and 5 bases at J; junction bases unmatched: 11. This CDR3 is 16 amino acids long. Germline V CDR1 and CDR2: SGHTA, FQGNSA. CDR3 in DNA: TGTGCCAGCAGCCCGAGATCCGGACAGGGTAACAATGAGCAGTTCTTC. Protein product: CASSPRSGQGNNEQFF.

V gene TRBV19 combines with J gene TRBJ1-1, with D possibly TRBD1 on 6 matching bases. Germline V lookup: CDR1 LNHDA, CDR2 SQIVND (reference sequence). The V gene lost 4 bases and the J gene lost 0 bases, with 9 bases spanning the gap. The CDR3 contains 14 residues. The CDR3 DNA reads as TGTGCCAGTAGTAACACAGGGCTGAACACTGAAGCTTTCTTT. This gives the protein CASSNTGLNTEAFF.

The chain recombines TRBV7-9 with TRBJ1-2; 7 bases are a match to TRBD1. The CDR3 is made up of 16 amino acids. V was clipped by 5 bases and J by 5 bases; unmatched bases: 14. The V gene's germline CDR1 is SEHNR and CDR2 FQNEAQ (reference sequence). CDR3 region: CASSTTGSRGLYGYTF. CDR3 bases: TGTGCCAGCAGCACGACAGGGAGTCGAGGATTATATGGCTACACCTTC.

The gene calls are TRBV27 and TRBJ1-1, with D uncertain. Germline values: CDR1 MNHEY, CDR2 SMNVEV (reference sequence). V lost 4 bases to trimming and J lost 2 bases, with 11 bases between them. This CDR3 has 14 residues. CDR3 nucleotide sequence: TGTGCCAGCAGTTATGAGGGAGCAAACACTGAAGCTTTCTTT. Its translation is CASSYEGANTEAFF.

The chain recombines TRBV5-6 with TRBJ2-1; 11 nucleotides match TRBD1. J gave up 0 bases and V 7 bases, and 6 bases lay outside the gene matches. The CDR3 is 16 residues long. From germline, CDR1 is SGHDT and CDR2 YYEEEE. The CDR3 here is CASGGQGVPSYNEQFF. Written as DNA, the CDR3 is TGTGCCAGCGGGGGACAGGGGGTACCCTCCTACAATGAGCAGTTCTTC. Variable domain in full (rest from reference TRBV5-6 and TRBJ2-1): DAGVTQSPTHLIKTRGQQVTLRCSPKSGHDTVSWYQQALGQGPQFIFQYYEEEERQRGNFPDRFSGHQFPNYSSELNVNALLLGDSALYLCASGGQGVPSYNEQFFGPGTRLTVL.

The chain employs TRBV20-1 and TRBJ2-1, with D hard to call. The CDR3 extends over 11 amino acids. V was trimmed by 3 bases and J by 6 bases, leaving 6 bases between them. The germline gives CDR1 DFQATT, CDR2 SNEGSKA (reference sequence). For the CDR3, the DNA is TGCAGTGCTAGCCCCTTCAATGAGCAGTTCTTC. Translating gives CSASPFNEQFF.

In its sample, this clone was seen a few times. The V gene is TRBV10-3, the J gene TRBJ2-1; 13 bases match TRBD2. The CDR3 is 17 amino acids. CDR1 and CDR2 from the germline V gene are ENHRY and SYGVKD. V lost 2 bases and J lost 2; bases outside the gene matches: 3. CDR3 in amino acids: CAISEPGLAGTYNEQFF. In DNA form, the CDR3 reads TGTGCCATCAGTGAGCCGGGACTAGCGGGGACCTACAATGAGCAGTTCTTC.

This clone was seen a single time. The V gene is TRBV2, the J gene TRBJ2-5, with 9 bases aligning to TRBD1. J gave up 5 bases and V 5 bases, and 9 bases lay outside the gene matches. Germline CDR1 SNHLY, CDR2 FYNNEI. The CDR3 loop spans 15 amino acids. CDR3 residues: CASSPTGTGRETQYF. The CDR3 bases are TGTGCCAGCAGTCCGACCGGGACAGGGAGGGAGACCCAGTACTTC.

In this sample, this clone turned up once. The chain links TRBV5-1 to TRBJ2-7; tentatively, D is TRBD1 (6 bases). The V end was cut by 2 bases, the J end by 0 bases, with 15 bases between. This CDR3 is built from 16 residues. Germline assignment: CDR1 SGHRS and CDR2 YFSETQ. This CDR3 reads CASSLSPDRISYEQYF. The CDR3 nucleotides read TGCGCCAGCAGCTTATCCCCCGACAGGATCTCCTACGAGCAGTACTTC. Full variable domain (remainder filled in from reference TRBV5-1 and TRBJ2-7): KAGVTQTPRYLIKTRGQQVTLSCSPISGHRSVSWYQQTPGQGLQFLFEYFSETQRNKGNFPGRFSGRQFSNSRSEMNVSTLELGDSALYLCASSLSPDRISYEQYFGPGTRLTVT.

The rearrangement uses TRBV28 and TRBJ1-1; 7 bases line up with TRBD1. The CDR3 is 14 amino acids. V trimming: 2 bases; J trimming: 4 bases; junction bases outside the gene matches: 4. CDR1 and CDR2 from the germline V gene are MDHEN and SYDVKM. The CDR3 coding sequence is TGTGCCAGCAGTTTAACAGGGGCGACCACTGAAGCTTTCTTT. Translated: CASSLTGATTEAFF.

The V gene is TRBV5-1, the J gene TRBJ2-7; 10 positions match TRBD2. Germline V gene data show CDR1 as SGHRS and CDR2 as YFSETQ. J lost 1 base, V lost 3 bases, and 10 bases had no gene match. The CDR3 is made up of 17 amino acids. The CDR3 is CASSSVRTSGGSYEQYF. Written as DNA, the CDR3 is TGCGCCAGCAGCTCGGTAAGGACTAGCGGAGGATCCTACGAGCAGTACTTC.

The chain is built from TRBV7-3 and TRBJ2-1; 13 nucleotides match TRBD2. CDR3 size: 13 residues. CDR1 SGHTA and CDR2 FQGTGA come from the germline V gene. The J segment lost 12 bases and the V segment lost 5 bases, leaving 4 bases of the junction unmatched. CDR3 DNA: TGTGCCAGCAGCACAGGACTAGCGGGGGTGCAGTTCTTC. Translated, it gives CASSTGLAGVQFF.

V is TRBV5-1 and J is TRBJ1-5, with D maybe TRBD1 (6 bases). Trimming took 0 bases from V and 6 from J, leaving 13 bases between them. The germline V gene has CDR1 SGHRS and CDR2 YFSETQ. The CDR3 length is 15 residues. The CDR3 here is CASSLAPGEGQPQHF. CDR3 nucleotides: TGCGCCAGCAGCTTGGCCCCAGGGGAGGGTCAGCCCCAGCATTTT.

This chain uses TRBV5-6 with TRBJ2-2; D not certain. V lost 2 bases, J lost 3 bases, and 5 bases lay in between. The CDR3 runs to 13 residues. The V gene's germline CDR1 is SGHDT and CDR2 YYEEEE. The CDR3 sequence is CASSFTHTGELFF. The CDR3 DNA follows: TGTGCCAGCAGCTTTACTCACACCGGGGAGCTGTTTTTT.

The V gene is TRBV11-3, the J gene TRBJ2-3; D not certain. The CDR3 totals 12 residues. The V gene lost 5 bases and the J gene lost 4 bases, with 7 bases spanning the gap. Germline V gene lookup returns CDR1 SGHNT and CDR2 YENEEA. The CDR3 DNA follows: TGTGCCAGCAGCCTCTCTTCAGATACGCAGTATTTT. Translation: CASSLSSDTQYF.

The genes are TRBV19 and TRBJ2-1; 8 bases are shared with TRBD2. J lost 7 bases, V lost 5 bases, and 10 bases had no gene match. The CDR3 runs to 15 residues. Germline V gene data show CDR1 as LNHDA and CDR2 as SQIVND (reference sequence). In DNA, the CDR3 is TGTGCCAGTAGTGGATACTCCCGGGAGGGAAATGAGCAGTTCTTC. This gives the protein CASSGYSREGNEQFF.

This chain links TRBV5-4 with TRBJ2-7, with 8 nucleotides matching TRBD1. V was clipped by 1 base and J by 5 bases; unmatched bases: 5. Germline-derived CDR1 and CDR2 are SGHNT and YYREEE (reference sequence). CDR3 length: 14 residues. For the CDR3, the DNA is TGTGCCAGCAGCTTGATGCAGGGGGCCGACGAGCAGTACTTC. This gives the protein CASSLMQGADEQYF.

This clone appeared once. The rearrangement joins TRBV29-1 to TRBJ2-3, with D unresolved. Germline V gene data show CDR1 as SQVTM and CDR2 as ANQGSEA. V lost 4 bases and J 3 bases, leaving 14 bases between the germline ends. The CDR3 covers 14 residues. The DNA of the CDR3 is TGCAGCGTTGTTCTGGGCGAGATGACAGATACGCAGTATTTT. As protein: CSVVLGEMTDTQYF.

The chain combines TRBV10-2 with TRBJ1-5, with D perhaps TRBD1 (6 bases). V was trimmed by 6 bases and J by 6 bases, leaving 15 bases between them. Germline V lookup: CDR1 WSHSY, CDR2 SAAADI. The CDR3 loop spans 14 amino acids. As DNA, the CDR3 is TGCGCCAGCAGGGATGACTTACAGGGTCAGCCCCAGCATTTT. This sequence encodes CASRDDLQGQPQHF.

The gene calls are TRBV2 and TRBJ1-1; maybe TRBD1 (6 bases). The CDR3 has 12 residues. Trimming took 4 bases from V and 4 from J, leaving 7 bases between them. The germline V gene encodes CDR1 SNHLY and CDR2 FYNNEI. The CDR3 nucleotides read TGTGCCAGCAGTGGCAGGGGCACTGAAGCTTTCTTT. Translated, it gives CASSGRGTEAFF.

This clone was seen just once. This chain links TRBV6-5 with TRBJ2-7; D perhaps matches TRBD1 (8 bases). CDR3 length equals 15 residues. Between the trimmed V and J ends, which lost 2 bases and 4 bases, there was a span of 15 bases. Germline CDR1 reads MNHEY; CDR2 reads SVGAGI. For the CDR3, the DNA is TGTGCCAGCAGTTACACCGGACAGGGAGGGTACGAGCAGTACTTC. Amino acids: CASSYTGQGGYEQYF.

The chain has TRBV5-1 and TRBJ2-7; D call uncertain. The CDR3 sequence is 15 residues long. Trimming cost V 4 bases and J 0 bases, with 14 bases left between them. In germline, CDR1 is SGHRS, CDR2 YFSETQ. CDR3 loop: CASSHTATSSYEQYF. CDR3 nucleotides: TGCGCCAGCAGCCACACAGCCACGAGCTCCTACGAGCAGTACTTC. The full variable domain, in which reference TRBV5-1 and TRBJ2-7 provide the parts outside the CDR3, is KAGVTQTPRYLIKTRGQQVTLSCSPISGHRSVSWYQQTPGQGLQFLFEYFSETQRNKGNFPGRFSGRQFSNSRSEMNVSTLELGDSALYLCASSHTATSSYEQYFGPGTRLTVT.

This clone was seen more than once but under ten times. V and J are TRBV3-1 (or the pseudogene TRBV3-2) and TRBJ2-7; TRBD1 is a possible D gene (6 bases). The length of the CDR3 is 14 residues. Trimming removed 4 bases at V and 2 bases at J, with 12 bases between. Germline V gives CDR1 LGHDT, CDR2 YNNKEL (reference sequence). DNA for the CDR3: TGTGCCAGCAGCCCGACAGGACTTCCCTACGAGCAGTACTTC. Translating it yields CASSPTGLPYEQYF.

The chain carries TRBV11-2 and TRBJ1-1; 8 bases agree with TRBD1. V was pared by 5 bases and J by 1 base, with 6 bases of the junction left unmatched. The CDR3 has 15 amino acids. The germline CDR1 and CDR2 sequences are SGHAT and FQNNGV. CDR3 nucleotide sequence: TGTGCCAGCAGCCCGGGGACAGGCAAGAACACTGAAGCTTTCTTT. Its translation: CASSPGTGKNTEAFF.